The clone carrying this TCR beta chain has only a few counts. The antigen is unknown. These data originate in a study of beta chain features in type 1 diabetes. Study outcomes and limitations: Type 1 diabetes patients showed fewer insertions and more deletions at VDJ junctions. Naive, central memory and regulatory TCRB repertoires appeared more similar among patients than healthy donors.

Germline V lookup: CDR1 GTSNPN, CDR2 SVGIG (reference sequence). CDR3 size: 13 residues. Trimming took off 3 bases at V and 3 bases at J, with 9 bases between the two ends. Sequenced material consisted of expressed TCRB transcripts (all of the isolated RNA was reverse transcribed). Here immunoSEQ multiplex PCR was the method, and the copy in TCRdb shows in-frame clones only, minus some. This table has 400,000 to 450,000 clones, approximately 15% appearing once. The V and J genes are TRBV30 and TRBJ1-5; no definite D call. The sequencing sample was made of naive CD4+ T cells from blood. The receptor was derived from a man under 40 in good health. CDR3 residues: CAWSLGLNQPQHF. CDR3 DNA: TGTGCCTGGAGCCTTGGACTCAATCAGCCCCAGCATTTT.